The 32 T cell receptor beta chains below all came from one sample that was sequenced in a study of molecular identifiers for immune sequencing clone quantification. TCRdb re-analysed the PCR reads in MiXCR, keeping a single row per CDR3 protein. This table has hundreds of thousands of distinct CDR3 sequences, just under 20% appearing once. The sequencing sample was made of naive CD8+ T cells from blood, with Jurkat cell RNA spiked in. The sample's subset: FACS-sorted CD8+CD4-CCR7+CD45RA+ naive T cells. These receptors were obtained from a human donor in good health. Some libraries in this study had Jurkat cell RNA spiked in.

With regard to this clonotype: Sequence at one end of the junction differs from germline and may be a read error. This chain joins TRBV5-6 and TRBJ2-2, with 11 bases fitting TRBD1. This CDR3 is built from 16 residues. The germline V gene encodes CDR1 SGHDT and CDR2 YYEEEE. The CDR3 protein is CASSHGTGGEIGGLFF. The CDR3 DNA reads TGTGCCAGCAGCCACGGGACAGGGGGAGAGATCGGGGGGCTGTTTTTT.

This clonotype was seen more than once but under ten times. This chain connects TRBV13 to TRBJ2-7; TRBD1 matches 8 bases. Germline-derived CDR1 and CDR2 are PRHDT and FYEKMQ (reference sequence). The CDR3 spans 12 residues. V trimming: 8 bases; J trimming: 4 bases; junction bases outside the gene matches: 4. The CDR3 sequence: CASQGATYEQYF. The CDR3 nucleotides read TGTGCCAGCCAGGGGGCTACTTACGAGCAGTACTTC.

This clonotype came up many times. V and J are TRBV6-1 and TRBJ2-3; TRBD1 agrees at 11 bases. With 0 bases clipped from V and 4 bases from J, the junction kept 0 bases outside the gene matches. CDR3 size: 15 residues. Germline lookup yields CDR1 MNHNS and CDR2 SASEGT. CDR3 sequence: CASSEAGQGADTQYF. The CDR3 DNA follows: TGTGCCAGCAGTGAAGCGGGACAGGGGGCAGATACGCAGTATTTT.

This clonotype was counted only a few times. This rearrangement joins TRBV7-9 to TRBJ2-7, with 7 bases matching TRBD2. CDR3 length: 15 amino acids. With 10 bases clipped from V and 1 base from J, the junction kept 13 bases outside the gene matches. The germline CDR1 and CDR2 sequences are SEHNR and FQNEAQ (reference sequence). The CDR3 DNA sequence: TGTGCCACCTCGCCGCTAGGGAGGGTATCCTACGAGCAGTACTTC. Amino acid sequence: CATSPLGRVSYEQYF.

There are many counts of this clonotype. The V gene is TRBV4-3, the J gene TRBJ2-3; 8 nucleotides agree with TRBD1. The V and J ends lost 0 bases and 2 bases, in that order; junction bases with no gene match: 7. The CDR3 loop spans 17 amino acids. CDR1 and CDR2 (germline): LGHNA, YSLEER. The CDR3 loop reads CASSQDPVTGVTDTQYF. For the CDR3, the DNA is TGCGCCAGCAGCCAAGACCCAGTGACAGGGGTCACAGATACGCAGTATTTT.

This clonotype was counted a single time. V gene TRBV27 combines with J gene TRBJ2-7, with D perhaps given as TRBD1 or TRBD2 (5 bases each). Trimming removed 8 bases from V and 9 bases from J, with 23 bases in between. CDR1 and CDR2 (germline): MNHEY, SMNVEV (reference sequence). The CDR3 totals 14 residues. The CDR3 DNA sequence: TGTGCCAGCGCACCGGGACGGGGCACAGTTGGGCAGTACTTC. Protein: CASAPGRGTVGQYF.

This clonotype occurred many times. This chain connects TRBV6-6 to TRBJ1-6; D is undetermined. In germline, CDR1 is MNHNY, CDR2 SVGAGI (reference sequence). With 2 bases removed from V and 5 bases from J, the gap between germline ends came to 13 bases. The CDR3 runs 16 residues. CDR3 nucleotide sequence: TGTGCCAGCAGTTACCTCCCGGCGGGAGATAATTCACCCCTCCACTTT. Encoded protein: CASSYLPAGDNSPLHF.

In its sample, this clonotype was seen many times. The rearrangement joins TRBV2 to TRBJ1-5; D is possibly TRBD1 (6 bases). With 11 bases removed from V and 2 bases from J, the gap between germline ends came to 16 bases. This CDR3 spans 14 amino acids. Germline loops: CDR1 SNHLY, CDR2 FYNNEI. The CDR3: CASRGEGGNQPQHF. In nucleotides, the CDR3 is TGTGCCTCCCGCGGTGAGGGGGGCAATCAGCCCCAGCATTTT.

This clonotype came up a few times. The V gene is TRBV27, the J gene TRBJ2-7, with TRBD2 matching 9 bases. Trimming took 5 bases from V and 4 from J; bases not matched to a gene: 12. The CDR3 contains 16 residues. The germline gives CDR1 MNHEY, CDR2 SMNVEV (reference sequence). CDR3 DNA: TGTGCCAGCAGTCCCTCGGCGGGGGGGGCCGCGTACGAGCAGTACTTC. Protein product: CASSPSAGGAAYEQYF.

This chain uses TRBV27 with TRBJ1-6, with D uncertain. Deletions cut 10 bases from V and 3 bases from J, with 7 bases between. CDR3 size: 12 residues. Per the germline V gene, CDR1 is MNHEY and CDR2 is SMNVEV (reference sequence). The CDR3 reads CATSYYNSPLHF. Written as DNA, the CDR3 is TGTGCCACCTCCTACTATAATTCACCCCTCCACTTT.

In this sample, this clonotype turned up many times. The J gene is TRBJ1-4, the V gene TRBV5-1, with 10 bases identical to TRBD1. Unmatched junction bases numbered 6, after V lost 2 bases and J lost 8 bases. CDR3 length: 15 amino acids. CDR1 and CDR2 from the germline V gene are SGHRS and YFSETQ. CDR3 nucleotide sequence: TGCGCCAGCAGCTTACCGGACAGGGGGGACGAAAAACTGTTTTTT. Encoded protein: CASSLPDRGDEKLFF.

A remark on this clonotype: The junction and the germline gene differ at one end; a read error may be behind it. The J gene is TRBJ2-1, the V gene TRBV9; D uncertain. CDR1 and CDR2 from the germline V gene are SGDLS and YYNGEE. The CDR3 consists of 12 residues. The CDR3, as DNA: TGTGCCAGCAGCCCTTCGCCCCATGAGCGGTTCTTC. It specifies CASSPSPHERFF. The entire variable domain, with the rest obtained from reference TRBV9 and TRBJ2-1, is as follows: DSGVTQTPKHLITATGQRVTLRCSPRSGDLSVYWYQQSLDQGLQFLIQYYNGEERAKGNILERFSAQQFPDLHSELNLSSLELGDSALYFCASSPSPHERFFGPGTRLTVL.

In this sample, this clonotype turned up many times. The V call is TRBV11-2, the J call TRBJ2-1; D unresolved. Trimming stripped 0 bases from V and 4 bases from J, with 10 bases between. The CDR3 totals 15 residues. CDR1 is SGHAT, CDR2 FQNNGV, per germline. CDR3 amino acids: CASSLDRAGYNEQFF. CDR3 nucleotides: TGTGCCAGCAGCTTAGATCGAGCTGGATACAATGAGCAGTTCTTC.

This clonotype was counted many times. The chain links TRBV27 to TRBJ2-5, with unresolved D. Germline V gene lookup returns CDR1 MNHEY and CDR2 SMNVEV (reference sequence). This CDR3 comprises 12 residues. Deletions cut 6 bases from V and 0 bases from J, with 5 bases between. This chain's CDR3 is CASRGYQETQYF. DNA for the CDR3: TGTGCCAGCAGGGGATACCAAGAGACCCAGTACTTC.

Concerning this clonotype itself: The junction departs from germline at one end; a sequencing error may be responsible. This chain links TRBV6-5 with TRBJ1-3, with a weak D call TRBD1 (6 bases). The germline CDR1 and CDR2 sequences are MNHEY and SVGAGI. The CDR3 contains 15 residues. This chain's CDR3 is CVSSYKQGSGNTIYF. CDR3 nucleotides: TGTGTCAGCAGTTACAAACAGGGCTCTGGAAACACCATATATTTT.

In this sample, this clonotype turned up many times. This chain links TRBV14 with TRBJ2-7; D is possibly TRBD1 (5 bases). V shed 5 bases and J shed 3 bases, with 11 bases lying between them. The length of the CDR3 is 13 residues. Germline V lookup: CDR1 SGHDN, CDR2 FVKESK. DNA of the CDR3: TGTGCCAGCAGCACCGACAGAAGCTACGAGCAGTACTTC. Translated, it gives CASSTDRSYEQYF. Full variable domain (outside the CDR3, taken from reference TRBV14 and TRBJ2-7): EAGVTQFPSHSVIEKGQTVTLRCDPISGHDNLYWYRRVMGKEIKFLLHFVKESKQDESGMPNNRFLAERTGGTYSTLKVQPAELEDSGVYFCASSTDRSYEQYFGPGTRLTVT.

The rearrangement joins TRBV20-1 to TRBJ2-7; 8 bases are shared with TRBD2. The CDR3 extends over 15 amino acids. Germline values: CDR1 DFQATT, CDR2 SNEGSKA (reference sequence). V trimming: 5 bases; J trimming: 3 bases; junction bases outside the gene matches: 12. CDR3 loop: CSAGTRGMSRYEQYF. The CDR3 DNA sequence: TGCAGTGCTGGGACTAGGGGTATGAGTCGCTACGAGCAGTACTTC.

Ten or more counts support this clonotype. The chain employs TRBV13 and TRBJ2-5; TRBD2 matches at 10 bases. The ends lost 6 bases at V and 5 bases at J; junction bases unmatched: 6. The CDR3 extends over 14 amino acids. Germline loops: CDR1 PRHDT, CDR2 FYEKMQ (reference sequence). CDR3 bases: TGTGCCAGCAGTGAGCGGGAGGGCCTGGAGACCCAGTACTTC. This sequence encodes CASSEREGLETQYF.

A remark on this clonotype: The junction departs from the called germline gene at one end, perhaps through a read error. The chain joins TRBV6-5 to TRBJ2-1; no reliable D call. CDR1 is MNHEY and CDR2 is SVGAGI in the germline V gene. This CDR3 comprises 15 residues. DNA of the CDR3: TGTGACAGCAGTTACACCAACTGGGGTAGCAATGAGCAGTTCTTC. Its translation is CDSSYTNWGSNEQFF.

This CDR3 reads CARWDRGSESYTF. CDR3 DNA: TGTGCCAGATGGGACAGGGGGAGTGAAAGCTACACCTTC. This sequence joins TRBV2 and TRBJ1-2; the match to TRBD1 covers 11 bases. The germline CDR1 and CDR2 sequences are SNHLY and FYNNEI. V lost 9 bases and J lost 9; bases outside the gene matches: 9. This CDR3 contains 13 residues.

Turning to this clonotype: This clone may be a read error of a much larger clone one base away. The rearrangement joins TRBV7-9 to TRBJ2-2; 9 nucleotides match TRBD1. The CDR3 is 17 amino acids. CDR1 and CDR2 from the germline V gene are SEHNR and FQNEAQ (reference sequence). Trimming at V came to 2 bases and at J to 5 bases, leaving 9 bases not matched to a gene. CDR3 bases: TGTGCCAGCAGCTTAATCATACAGGGGGCACGAACCGGGGAGCTGTTTTTT. Translating it yields CASSLIIQGARTGELFF. The full variable domain, with the rest looked up from reference TRBV7-9 and TRBJ2-2, is DTGVSQNPRHKITKRGQNVTFRCDPISEHNRLYWYRQTLGQGPEFLTYFQNEAQLEKSRLLSDRFSAERPKGSFSTLEIQRTEQGDSAMYLCASSLIIQGARTGELFFGEGSRLTVL.

This clonotype was observed many times. This rearrangement joins TRBV4-1 to TRBJ2-7, with 8 bases aligning to TRBD1. The CDR3 covers 15 residues. Trimming cost V 0 bases and J 3 bases; bases outside gene matches: 4. The germline CDR1 and CDR2 sequences are MGHRA and YSYEKL. CDR3 residues: CASSQDRDRFYEQYF. In nucleotides, the CDR3 is TGCGCCAGCAGCCAAGATAGGGACAGGTTCTACGAGCAGTACTTC.

The chain couples TRBV11-3 to TRBJ2-1; unclear D gene. The length of the CDR3 is 15 residues. Between the trimmed V and J ends, which lost 3 bases and 0 bases, there was a span of 9 bases. Germline assignment: CDR1 SGHNT and CDR2 YENEEA. CDR3 region: CASSFDGASYNEQFF. The CDR3 nucleotides are TGTGCCAGCAGCTTCGACGGAGCCTCCTACAATGAGCAGTTCTTC.

Concerning this clonotype: This may be a read error, as it is one base from a much larger clone. This sequence joins TRBV19 and TRBJ2-2; TRBD2 matches 8 bases. V gave up 11 bases and J gave up 0 bases; unmatched junction bases: 8. The CDR3 length is 15 residues. Germline V gives CDR1 LNHDA, CDR2 SQIVND (reference sequence). DNA of the CDR3: TGTGCCGGTACTCCGGGACTAGCGAACACCGGGGAGCTGTTTTTT. Its protein is CAGTPGLANTGELFF.

This clonotype was counted between two and nine times. V and J are TRBV20-1 and TRBJ2-5, with 8 bases matching TRBD2. With V trimmed by 1 base and J by 9 bases, 4 bases remained unmatched. Per germline, CDR1 DFQATT and CDR2 SNEGSKA (reference sequence). The CDR3 is made up of 12 amino acids. The CDR3 reads CSARGGRGAQYF. The DNA for the CDR3 is TGCAGTGCTAGAGGGGGGCGGGGGGCCCAGTACTTC.

This clonotype was recorded many times. The V and J genes are TRBV28 and TRBJ2-3; D unresolved. The CDR3 length is 16 residues. CDR1 and CDR2 from the germline V gene are MDHEN and SYDVKM. Trimming shortened V by 4 bases and J by 0 bases, and 14 bases separated the two germline ends. CDR3 sequence reads: CASSSLYGSSTDTQYF. The CDR3, as DNA: TGTGCCAGCAGTTCTTTATACGGGTCTAGCACAGATACGCAGTATTTT.

The chain employs TRBV3-1 and TRBJ2-5; no clear D gene. CDR1 LGHDT and CDR2 YNNKEL come from the germline V gene (reference sequence). The CDR3 sequence is 15 residues long. V was clipped by 0 bases and J by 5 bases, with 13 bases between them. CDR3 coding DNA: TGTGCCAGCAGCCAAGATCCCGCTAGTGGGGAGACCCAGTACTTC. Translation gives CASSQDPASGETQYF.

The chain has TRBV5-6 and TRBJ1-4; D unclear. V lost 7 bases and J lost 5, with 12 bases in between. CDR1 and CDR2 from the germline V gene are SGHDT and YYEEEE. This CDR3 is 13 amino acids long. DNA of the CDR3: TGTGCCAGCCAAAAGTGGACGAATGAAAAACTGTTTTTT. It is translated as CASQKWTNEKLFF. Looking up the rest from reference TRBV5-6 and TRBJ1-4 gives the full variable domain: DAGVTQSPTHLIKTRGQQVTLRCSPKSGHDTVSWYQQALGQGPQFIFQYYEEEERQRGNFPDRFSGHQFPNYSSELNVNALLLGDSALYLCASQKWTNEKLFFGSGTQLSVL.

This clonotype was found many times. The gene calls are TRBV28 and TRBJ2-5; the D gene is possibly TRBD2 (5 bases). The CDR3 loop spans 13 amino acids. CDR1 is MDHEN, CDR2 SYDVKM, per germline. V dropped 4 bases and J dropped 7 bases, with 13 bases sitting between them. The CDR3 region is CASSSRSGLTQYF. CDR3 bases: TGTGCCAGCAGTTCTCGGAGCGGCCTGACCCAGTACTTC.

This clonotype was picked up many times. The chain employs TRBV18 and TRBJ1-6, with 11 bases identical to TRBD1. J gave up 8 bases and V 3 bases, and 0 bases lay outside the gene matches. There are 14 residues in the CDR3. Germline CDR1 KGHSH, CDR2 LQKENI. For the CDR3, the DNA is TGTGCCAGCTCACCGGACAGGGGGCATTCACCCCTCCACTTT. This codes for CASSPDRGHSPLHF.

This clonotype turned up a few times. One end of the junction does not line up with germline, which may come from a read error. This sequence joins TRBV2 and TRBJ2-7; D gene uncertain. Germline CDR1 and CDR2: SNHLY and FYNNEI. The length of the CDR3 is 14 residues. The CDR3 coding sequence is TGTGCCAACAGTGAGCAGATAAGCTCCTACGAGCAGTATTTC. Translation gives CANSEQISSYEQYF.

This clonotype showed up just a few times. The chain carries TRBV27 and TRBJ2-7; 10 positions agree with TRBD2. V gave up 6 bases and J gave up 6 bases; unmatched junction bases: 8. Germline CDR1 reads MNHEY; CDR2 reads SMNVEV (reference sequence). The CDR3 extends over 14 amino acids. The CDR3 coding sequence is TGTGCCAGCAGCCCCCGGACTAGCGGCGGCGAGCAGTACTTC. Residues: CASSPRTSGGEQYF.